What follows are 30 T cell receptor beta chains derived from one specimen sequenced in a study of blood T cell repertoires in COVID-19. Measured with immunoSEQ multiplex PCR; TCRdb has only the in-frame clones, and not every one. The sample includes around 150,000 clones, 86% of them seen just once. Sequences were obtained from peripheral blood. The receptors originated from a man aged 18 to 35 with acute or convalescent COVID-19.

This sequence joins TRBV30 and TRBJ1-2, with TRBD1 matching 7 bases. V trimming: 4 bases; J trimming: 5 bases; junction bases outside the gene matches: 7. CDR3 length equals 13 residues. Germline V gene lookup returns CDR1 GTSNPN and CDR2 SVGIG (reference sequence). The CDR3 spells CAWNRQGSYGYTF. The CDR3 DNA is TGTGCCTGGAATAGACAGGGAAGTTATGGCTACACCTTC.

J is TRBJ2-5 and V is TRBV30; 8 bases line up with TRBD1. With 2 bases clipped from V and 5 bases from J, the junction kept 10 bases outside the gene matches. The germline gives CDR1 GTSNPN, CDR2 SVGIG (reference sequence). The CDR3 extends over 15 amino acids. For the CDR3, the DNA is TGTGCCTGGAGTTCCTTCCAGGGGGCAAGGGAGACCCAGTACTTC. It translates to CAWSSFQGARETQYF.

This clone was detected once. The V call is TRBV28, the J call TRBJ2-1, with D possibly matching TRBD2 (5 bases). Germline V lookup: CDR1 MDHEN, CDR2 SYDVKM. The CDR3 length is 18 residues. Trimming shortened V by 2 bases and J by 1 base, and 18 bases separated the two germline ends. As DNA, the CDR3 is TGTGCCAGCAGTTTAACCCCAGCCGCCGGGGTGTCCTACAATGAGCAGTTCTTC. Its translation: CASSLTPAAGVSYNEQFF.

The rearrangement joins TRBV5-1 to TRBJ1-3; 7 positions agree with TRBD1. The V segment lost 4 bases and the J segment 0 bases; nucleotides outside the gene matches: 10. The CDR3 contains 17 residues. Germline-derived CDR1 and CDR2 are SGHRS and YFSETQ. The CDR3 sequence: CASSTGQAIISGNTIYF. CDR3 sequence (DNA): TGCGCCAGCAGCACCGGACAGGCCATTATCTCTGGAAACACCATATATTTT.

The V and J genes are TRBV6-1 and TRBJ2-1; the D gene is possibly TRBD2 (7 bases). The CDR3 covers 15 residues. Trimming cost V 0 bases and J 8 bases, with 14 bases left between them. Germline assignment: CDR1 MNHNS and CDR2 SASEGT. DNA for the CDR3: TGTGCCAGCAGTGAAGCGGGAGGGGGTAGGTATGAGCAGTTCTTC. Amino acids: CASSEAGGGRYEQFF.

The chain joins TRBV25-1 to TRBJ2-1; D possibly corresponds to TRBD1 (6 bases). V lost 2 bases and J 6 bases, leaving 11 bases between the germline ends. CDR3 length: 14 amino acids. Germline lookup yields CDR1 MGHDK and CDR2 SYGVNS. CDR3 amino acids: CASSEGQGFNEQFF. CDR3 sequence (DNA): TGTGCCAGCAGTGAAGGCCAGGGGTTCAATGAGCAGTTCTTC.

The rearrangement uses TRBV9 and TRBJ2-7; 11 nucleotides align to TRBD1. Germline loops: CDR1 SGDLS, CDR2 YYNGEE. The CDR3 runs to 14 residues. V lost 3 bases, J lost 7 bases, and 6 bases stayed unmatched. CDR3 sequence (DNA): TGTGCCAGCAGCGCGGGACAGGGGGTAGGGGAGCAGTACTTC. It codes for CASSAGQGVGEQYF. The full variable domain, rest sourced from reference TRBV9 and TRBJ2-7, is DSGVTQTPKHLITATGQRVTLRCSPRSGDLSVYWYQQSLDQGLQFLIQYYNGEERAKGNILERFSAQQFPDLHSELNLSSLELGDSALYFCASSAGQGVGEQYFGPGTRLTVT.

V gene TRBV2 combines with J gene TRBJ2-2; TRBD1 is a possible D gene (5 bases). From germline, CDR1 is SNHLY and CDR2 FYNNEI. This CDR3 has 15 residues. V lost 10 bases to trimming and J lost 7 bases, with 22 bases between them. The CDR3 loop reads CATSPGRAMDGELFF. The CDR3 DNA reads TGTGCCACCTCCCCCGGCAGGGCGATGGACGGGGAGCTGTTTTTT.

The sample holds one count of this clone. The chain carries TRBV5-6 and TRBJ2-1; TRBD1 is a possible D gene (6 bases). V lost 4 bases and J 5 bases, leaving 19 bases between the germline ends. CDR1 SGHDT and CDR2 YYEEEE come from the germline V gene. This CDR3 has 16 residues. DNA for the CDR3: TGTGCCAGCAGCAACTTGGACAGAATTCTTAACAATGAGCAGTTCTTC. It translates to CASSNLDRILNNEQFF.

The V and J genes are TRBV6-5 and TRBJ2-1, with 9 positions matching TRBD1. The CDR3 length is 15 residues. CDR1 and CDR2 from the germline V gene are MNHEY and SVGAGI. V lost 5 bases to trimming and J lost 6 bases; unmatched junction nucleotides: 8. The CDR3 spells CASSPRDRVGNEQFF. Written as DNA, the CDR3 is TGTGCCAGCAGTCCCCGGGACAGGGTCGGCAATGAGCAGTTCTTC.

The chain is built from TRBV4-1 and TRBJ2-1; 8 positions match TRBD1. Looked up from germline, CDR1 is MGHRA and CDR2 is YSYEKL. The length of the CDR3 is 16 residues. The J segment lost 5 bases and the V segment lost 3 bases, leaving 9 bases of the junction unmatched. The CDR3 sequence is CASSHGQGGPNNEQFF. The CDR3 DNA reads as TGCGCCAGCAGCCACGGACAGGGTGGCCCAAACAATGAGCAGTTCTTC.

The V and J genes are TRBV5-5 and TRBJ2-1, with TRBD1 matching over 7 bases. Germline V gives CDR1 SGHKS, CDR2 YYEKEE (reference sequence). The CDR3 spans 16 residues. Trimming at V came to 4 bases and at J to 0 bases, leaving 7 bases not matched to a gene. CDR3 sequence: CASSVVRGSSYNEQFF. Here the CDR3 DNA reads TGTGCCAGCAGCGTGGTCAGGGGGAGCTCCTACAATGAGCAGTTCTTC.

V usage is TRBV7-2 and J usage is TRBJ2-7; 10 bases align to TRBD2. The CDR3 is made up of 14 amino acids. Germline V lookup: CDR1 SGHTA, CDR2 FQGNSA. Germline trimming cut 5 bases from V and 2 bases from J; bases unmatched to any gene: 3. The DNA of the CDR3 is TGTGCCAGCAGCCCCAGCGGGGGGGCCTACGAGCAGTACGTC. Protein sequence: CASSPSGGAYEQYV.

The chain combines TRBV18 with TRBJ1-2, with D tentatively TRBD1 (6 bases). The CDR3 sequence is 13 residues long. V was trimmed by 4 bases and J by 2 bases, leaving 8 bases between them. CDR1 and CDR2 (germline): KGHSH, LQKENI. The CDR3 nucleotides are TGTGCCAGCTCACGGGGGCGGAACTATGGCTACACCTTC. This sequence encodes CASSRGRNYGYTF.

This chain joins TRBV2 and TRBJ2-2; the D gene is possibly TRBD2 (6 bases). Germline CDR1 SNHLY, CDR2 FYNNEI. This CDR3 region has 15 residues. V lost 4 bases, J lost 5 bases, and 14 bases lay in between. CDR3 protein: CASSVWGVGTGELFF. CDR3 bases: TGTGCCAGCAGTGTGTGGGGGGTTGGAACCGGGGAGCTGTTTTTT.

The chain employs TRBV19 and TRBJ2-7, with TRBD1 identical over 10 bases. CDR1 and CDR2 from the germline V gene are LNHDA and SQIVND (reference sequence). The V gene end was trimmed by 5 bases and the J gene end by 0 bases; junction bases not matched to a gene: 10. The CDR3 runs 17 residues. CDR3 region: CASSPRPGQGSSYEQYV. The CDR3 nucleotides read TGTGCCAGTAGTCCACGCCCGGGACAGGGGAGCTCCTACGAGCAGTACGTC.

This clone was observed a single time. The chain recombines TRBV7-9 with TRBJ2-3; D is undetermined. CDR1 and CDR2 from the germline V gene are SEHNR and FQNEAQ (reference sequence). V dropped 6 bases and J dropped 2 bases, with 12 bases sitting between them. There are 14 residues in the CDR3. CDR3 region: CASSLAVATDTQYF. The CDR3 coding sequence is TGTGCCAGCAGTTTGGCCGTAGCCACAGATACGCAGTATTTT. The whole variable domain, remainder taken from reference TRBV7-9 and TRBJ2-3, is DTGVSQNPRHKITKRGQNVTFRCDPISEHNRLYWYRQTLGQGPEFLTYFQNEAQLEKSRLLSDRFSAERPKGSFSTLEIQRTEQGDSAMYLCASSLAVATDTQYFGPGTRLTVL.

The chain couples TRBV7-9 to TRBJ1-2, with 8 bases identical to TRBD1. The CDR3 totals 14 residues. Germline assignment: CDR1 SEHNR and CDR2 FQNEAQ (reference sequence). V gave up 7 bases and J gave up 2 bases; unmatched junction bases: 6. This CDR3 reads CASTKGTGNYGYTF. CDR3 nucleotide sequence: TGTGCCAGCACCAAGGGGACAGGAAACTATGGCTACACCTTC.

CDR3 residues: CASSLGNRGRLSGYTF. The CDR3 DNA sequence: TGTGCCAGCAGTTTAGGTAACAGGGGGCGGCTCTCTGGCTACACCTTC. The chain uses TRBV28 and TRBJ1-2; TRBD1 agrees at 9 bases. With V trimmed by 2 bases and J by 7 bases, 11 bases remained unmatched. The length of the CDR3 is 16 residues. Germline assignment: CDR1 MDHEN and CDR2 SYDVKM.

The chain is built from TRBV11-2 and TRBJ1-4; the match to TRBD1 covers 9 bases. Germline assignment: CDR1 SGHAT and CDR2 FQNNGV. The CDR3 consists of 16 residues. V trimming: 5 bases; J trimming: 4 bases; junction bases outside the gene matches: 8. As DNA, the CDR3 is TGTGCCAGCAGCCGCCCGGGACAGGGATATAATGAAAAACTGTTTTTT. The encoded protein is CASSRPGQGYNEKLFF.

This clone was counted a single time. The chain carries TRBV28 and TRBJ2-1, with 7 positions matching TRBD2. Germline CDR1 and CDR2: MDHEN and SYDVKM. The V segment lost 3 bases and the J segment 13 bases; nucleotides outside the gene matches: 6. CDR3 length: 12 residues. CDR3 region: CASSFKRGLQFF. The CDR3 region has the DNA TGTGCCAGCAGTTTCAAGCGGGGACTCCAGTTCTTC.

The V call is TRBV7-9, the J call TRBJ2-7; 7 nucleotides agree with TRBD2. V was clipped by 11 bases and J by 4 bases; unmatched bases: 5. Germline V gene lookup returns CDR1 SEHNR and CDR2 FQNEAQ (reference sequence). This CDR3 is 11 amino acids long. DNA of the CDR3: TGTGCCTGGGGGGGGACTTACGAGCAGTACTTC. It translates to CAWGGTYEQYF.

This clone was counted ten times or more. This chain connects TRBV6-4 to TRBJ2-3; 8 positions match TRBD2. The CDR3 totals 15 residues. Germline V gives CDR1 MRHNA, CDR2 SNTAGT. With V trimmed by 3 bases and J by 2 bases, 4 bases remained unmatched. CDR3 DNA: TGTGCCAGCAGTGAGGCGGGGGGAAACACAGATACGCAGTATTTT. Its protein product is CASSEAGGNTDTQYF.

The chain uses TRBV3-1 (or the pseudogene TRBV3-2) and TRBJ1-6; 11 bases are shared with TRBD1. V lost 4 bases, J lost 9 bases, and 2 bases stayed unmatched. CDR1 is LGHDT, CDR2 YNNKEL, per germline (reference sequence). This CDR3 contains 14 residues. The CDR3: CASSLGQGGSPLHF. CDR3 nucleotides: TGTGCCAGCAGCCTGGGACAGGGGGGTTCACCCCTCCACTTT.

This rearrangement joins TRBV7-2 to TRBJ1-3; no clear D. V was clipped by 1 base and J by 4 bases, with 8 bases between them. Germline-derived CDR1 and CDR2 are SGHTA and FQGNSA. There are 14 residues in the CDR3. CDR3 DNA: TGTGCCAGCAGCTTAGATCTTACAGGAAACACCATATATTTT. Amino acids: CASSLDLTGNTIYF.

The chain has TRBV7-9 and TRBJ2-3; D might be TRBD2 (5 bases). The length of the CDR3 is 13 residues. V was shortened by 3 bases and J by 7 bases, with 11 bases between the two germline ends. The germline gives CDR1 SEHNR, CDR2 FQNEAQ (reference sequence). Written as DNA, the CDR3 is TGTGCCAGCAGCTTGGAGGACTTTCATACGCAGTATTTT. This encodes CASSLEDFHTQYF.

The chain carries TRBV28 and TRBJ2-2, with TRBD1 as a possible D gene (6 bases). CDR3 length: 17 amino acids. Germline V gives CDR1 MDHEN, CDR2 SYDVKM. Trimming removed 3 bases at V and 3 bases at J, with 17 bases between. CDR3 in amino acids: CASSFRLRTEDTGELFF. CDR3 in DNA: TGTGCCAGCAGTTTCAGGCTTAGGACAGAGGACACCGGGGAGCTGTTTTTT.

The chain combines TRBV6-5 with TRBJ2-3; maybe TRBD2 (5 bases). Germline assignment: CDR1 MNHEY and CDR2 SVGAGI. The CDR3 covers 15 residues. Deletions cut 6 bases from V and 0 bases from J, with 13 bases between. The CDR3 DNA follows: TGTGCCAGCAGGCGGACGGGGATTAGCACAGATACGCAGTATTTT. The encoded protein is CASRRTGISTDTQYF.

The chain couples TRBV27 to TRBJ2-3; TRBD1 aligns across 8 bases. Per germline, CDR1 MNHEY and CDR2 SMNVEV (reference sequence). The CDR3 spans 15 residues. Unmatched junction bases numbered 9, after V lost 8 bases and J lost 2 bases. CDR3 region: CASAGGIYNTDTQYF. CDR3 bases: TGTGCCAGCGCAGGGGGCATTTATAACACAGATACGCAGTATTTT.

A few counts support this clone. The chain combines TRBV2 with TRBJ1-4; D call uncertain. Trimming stripped 8 bases from V and 8 bases from J, with 12 bases between. The germline V gene encodes CDR1 SNHLY and CDR2 FYNNEI. This CDR3 spans 12 amino acids. Here the CDR3 reads CASGRAGEKLFF. The DNA of the CDR3 is TGTGCCAGCGGGAGGGCAGGAGAAAAACTGTTTTTT.